This TCR beta chain comes out of a study of spatial heterogeneity in lung cancer. This clonotype was found many times. The CDR3 is 17 amino acids. The V end lost 2 bases, the J end lost 4 bases, and 18 bases lay between the germline ends. From germline, CDR1 is KGHSH and CDR2 LQKENI. Via MiXCR, TCRdb re-called the 5' RACE reads, giving one row per CDR3 protein. The repertoire holds about 48,000 distinct CDR3 sequences, with roughly 5.2% as singletons. Indicated time point: sample taken at primary tumor resection. Material: PBMCs, obtained at surgery. The V and J genes are TRBV18 and TRBJ1-5; D is possibly TRBD1 (5 bases). The receptor's source is a male donor with early-stage non-small cell lung cancer. CDR3 nucleotide sequence: TGTGCCAGCTCACCAGGAGGGAGTGGGGGATGGAATCAGCCCCAGCATTTT. Its translation: CASSPGGSGGWNQPQHF. The whole variable domain, remainder taken from reference TRBV18 and TRBJ1-5, is NAGVMQNPRHLVRRRGQEARLRCSPMKGHSHVYWYRQLPEEGLKFMVYLQKENIIDESGMPKERFSAEFPKEGPSILRIQQVVRGDSAAYFCASSPGGSGGWNQPQHFGDGTRLSIL.